The 9 T cell receptor beta chains given below trace back to one sample, sequenced in a study of blood T cell repertoires in COVID-19. Assay used: immunoSEQ multiplex PCR; TCRdb lists only in-frame clones, some missing. Of 300,000 to 350,000 clones listed, around nine tenths are singletons. Input material: PBMCs or T cells enriched from blood (not recorded which). The source is a young woman who had been exposed to COVID-19.

The chain links TRBV2 to TRBJ1-1, with D hard to call. The CDR3 sequence is 17 residues long. The germline CDR1 and CDR2 sequences are SNHLY and FYNNEI. Between the trimmed V and J ends, which lost 5 bases and 4 bases, there was a span of 23 bases. CDR3 amino acids: CASSFPRRAVLSTEAFF. DNA for the CDR3: TGTGCCAGCAGTTTCCCCAGGAGGGCGGTACTATCCACTGAAGCTTTCTTT.

V is TRBV27 and J is TRBJ2-7, with TRBD2 matching over 13 bases. Trimming removed 5 bases from V and 2 bases from J; junction bases left unmatched: 6. The CDR3 spans 16 residues. From germline, CDR1 is MNHEY and CDR2 SMNVEV (reference sequence). This chain's CDR3 is CASSPRLAGGPYEQYF. The CDR3, as DNA: TGTGCCAGCAGTCCCCGACTAGCGGGAGGCCCCTACGAGCAGTACTTC.

The chain links TRBV12-3 or TRBV12-4 to TRBJ1-2; the D is unclear. CDR3 length equals 13 residues. Trimming took off 1 base at V and 4 bases at J, with 7 bases between the two ends. In DNA form, the CDR3 reads TGTGCCAGCAGTTTAGGGGAGTTCTATGGCTACACCTTC. It codes for CASSLGEFYGYTF.

This chain connects TRBV24-1 to TRBJ1-2; D perhaps matches TRBD1 (5 bases). V was shortened by 4 bases and J by 6 bases, with 14 bases between the two germline ends. CDR3 size: 14 residues. CDR1 is KGHDR, CDR2 SFDVKD, per germline. The CDR3 here is CATSDLQRGDGYTF. CDR3 coding DNA: TGTGCCACCAGTGACCTCCAACGGGGGGATGGCTACACCTTC.

The chain links TRBV6-5 to TRBJ1-1; 8 positions agree with TRBD1. Losses at the gene ends were 7 bases for V and 8 bases for J; bases not matched to a gene: 9. Germline CDR1 MNHEY, CDR2 SVGAGI. The CDR3 covers 13 residues. The CDR3: CASTEDRAREAFF. For the CDR3, the DNA is TGTGCCAGCACCGAGGACAGGGCGCGCGAAGCTTTCTTT.

The rearrangement links TRBV12-5 to TRBJ2-2; 9 bases line up with TRBD2. V gave up 4 bases and J gave up 2 bases; unmatched junction bases: 8. The CDR3 consists of 17 residues. In germline, CDR1 is LGHNT, CDR2 FRNRAP. CDR3 residues: CASGWGASGINTGELFF. As DNA, the CDR3 is TGTGCTAGTGGTTGGGGGGCTAGCGGGATTAACACCGGGGAGCTGTTTTTT.

The chain recombines TRBV28 with TRBJ1-1, with a tentative D call TRBD1 (5 bases). Trimming took 8 bases from V and 6 from J, leaving 13 bases between them. The CDR3 length is 12 residues. Germline V gene sequence: CDR1 MDHEN, CDR2 SYDVKM. In DNA, the CDR3 is TGTGCCAGCGAGACAGCGGGTCCTGAAGCTTTCTTT. Translating gives CASETAGPEAFF.

V gene TRBV5-1 combines with J gene TRBJ2-2; 9 bases match TRBD2. J gave up 2 bases and V 0 bases, and 5 bases lay outside the gene matches. CDR1 and CDR2 from the germline V gene are SGHRS and YFSETQ. The CDR3 is 17 residues long. CDR3 sequence reads: CASSLVATSGNTGELFF. The CDR3 region has the DNA TGCGCCAGCAGCTTGGTGGCGACTAGCGGAAACACCGGGGAGCTGTTTTTT.

The V and J genes are TRBV12-3 or TRBV12-4 and TRBJ1-5; D is uncertain. Trimming removed 6 bases from V and 8 bases from J, with 14 bases in between. CDR3 length: 13 residues. The CDR3 loop reads CASSQGLREPQHF. CDR3 DNA: TGTGCCAGCAGCCAAGGTCTACGGGAGCCCCAGCATTTT.